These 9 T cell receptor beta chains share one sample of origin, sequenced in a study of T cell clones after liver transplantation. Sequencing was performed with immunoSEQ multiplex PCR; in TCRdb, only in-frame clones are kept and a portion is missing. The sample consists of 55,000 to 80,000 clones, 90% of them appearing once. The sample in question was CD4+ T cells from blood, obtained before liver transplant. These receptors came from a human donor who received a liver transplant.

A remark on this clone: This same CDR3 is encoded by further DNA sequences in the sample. CDR3 amino acids: CASSLDGMNTEAFF. Written as DNA, the CDR3 is TGTGCCAGCAGCTTAGACGGGATGAACACTGAAGCTTTCTTT. The chain is built from TRBV7-9 and TRBJ1-1; D call uncertain. The CDR3 totals 14 residues. The germline gives CDR1 SEHNR, CDR2 FQNEAQ (reference sequence). Trimming pared 1 base from V and 0 bases from J, leaving 6 bases between.

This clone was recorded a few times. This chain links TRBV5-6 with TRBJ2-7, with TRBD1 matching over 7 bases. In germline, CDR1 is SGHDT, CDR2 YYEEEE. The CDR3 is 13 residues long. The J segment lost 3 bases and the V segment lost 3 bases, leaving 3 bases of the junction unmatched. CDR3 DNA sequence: TGTGCCAGCAGCTCGACAGGGAGCTACGAGCAGTACTTC. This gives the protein CASSSTGSYEQYF.

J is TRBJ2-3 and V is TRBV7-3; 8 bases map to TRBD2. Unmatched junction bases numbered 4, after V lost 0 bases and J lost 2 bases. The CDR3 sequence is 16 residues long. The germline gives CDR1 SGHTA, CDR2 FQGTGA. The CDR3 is CASSLTGTSVTDTQYF. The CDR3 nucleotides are TGTGCCAGCAGCTTAACCGGGACTAGTGTCACAGATACGCAGTATTTT.

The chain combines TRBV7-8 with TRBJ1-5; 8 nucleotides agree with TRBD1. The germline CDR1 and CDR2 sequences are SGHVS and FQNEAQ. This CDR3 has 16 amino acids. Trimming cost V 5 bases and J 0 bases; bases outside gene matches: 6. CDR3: CASSRQGSNSNQPQHF. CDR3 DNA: TGTGCCAGCAGCAGACAGGGGTCGAATAGCAATCAGCCCCAGCATTTT. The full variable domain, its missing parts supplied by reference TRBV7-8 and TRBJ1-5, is GAGVSQSPRYKVAKRGQDVALRCDPISGHVSLFWYQQALGQGPEFLTYFQNEAQLDKSGLPSDRFFAERPEGSVSTLKIQRTQQEDSAVYLCASSRQGSNSNQPQHFGDGTRLSIL.

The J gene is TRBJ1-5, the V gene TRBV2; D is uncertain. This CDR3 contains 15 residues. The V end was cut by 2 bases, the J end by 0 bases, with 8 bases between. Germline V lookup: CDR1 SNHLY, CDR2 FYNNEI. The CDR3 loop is CASSEKGYSNQPQHF. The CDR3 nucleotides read TGTGCCAGCAGTGAAAAGGGATATAGCAATCAGCCCCAGCATTTT.

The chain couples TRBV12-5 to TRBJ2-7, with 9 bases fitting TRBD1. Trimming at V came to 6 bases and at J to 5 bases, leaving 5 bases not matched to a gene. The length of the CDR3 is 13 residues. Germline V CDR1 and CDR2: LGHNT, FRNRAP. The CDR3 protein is CASGTGGRHEQYF. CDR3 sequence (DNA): TGTGCTAGTGGGACAGGGGGGCGCCACGAGCAGTACTTC.

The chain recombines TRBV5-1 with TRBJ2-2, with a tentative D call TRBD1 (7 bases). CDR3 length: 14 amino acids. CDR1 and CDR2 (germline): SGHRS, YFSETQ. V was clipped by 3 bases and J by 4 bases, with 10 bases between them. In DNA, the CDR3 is TGCGCCAGCAGCTCCCAGGGGGGCACCGGGGAGCTGTTTTTT. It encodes CASSSQGGTGELFF.

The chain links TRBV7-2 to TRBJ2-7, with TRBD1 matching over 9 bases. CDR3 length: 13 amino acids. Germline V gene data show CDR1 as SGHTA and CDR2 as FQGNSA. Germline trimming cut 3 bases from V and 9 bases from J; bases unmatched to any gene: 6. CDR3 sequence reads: CASSLDRGARQYF. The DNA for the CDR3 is TGTGCCAGCAGCTTGGACAGGGGAGCCAGGCAGTACTTC.

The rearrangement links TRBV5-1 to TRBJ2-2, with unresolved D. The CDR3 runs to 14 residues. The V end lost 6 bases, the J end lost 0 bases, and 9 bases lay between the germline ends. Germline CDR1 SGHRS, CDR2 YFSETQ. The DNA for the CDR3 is TGCGCCAGCATTGCGGATGCGAACACCGGGGAGCTGTTTTTT. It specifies CASIADANTGELFF.